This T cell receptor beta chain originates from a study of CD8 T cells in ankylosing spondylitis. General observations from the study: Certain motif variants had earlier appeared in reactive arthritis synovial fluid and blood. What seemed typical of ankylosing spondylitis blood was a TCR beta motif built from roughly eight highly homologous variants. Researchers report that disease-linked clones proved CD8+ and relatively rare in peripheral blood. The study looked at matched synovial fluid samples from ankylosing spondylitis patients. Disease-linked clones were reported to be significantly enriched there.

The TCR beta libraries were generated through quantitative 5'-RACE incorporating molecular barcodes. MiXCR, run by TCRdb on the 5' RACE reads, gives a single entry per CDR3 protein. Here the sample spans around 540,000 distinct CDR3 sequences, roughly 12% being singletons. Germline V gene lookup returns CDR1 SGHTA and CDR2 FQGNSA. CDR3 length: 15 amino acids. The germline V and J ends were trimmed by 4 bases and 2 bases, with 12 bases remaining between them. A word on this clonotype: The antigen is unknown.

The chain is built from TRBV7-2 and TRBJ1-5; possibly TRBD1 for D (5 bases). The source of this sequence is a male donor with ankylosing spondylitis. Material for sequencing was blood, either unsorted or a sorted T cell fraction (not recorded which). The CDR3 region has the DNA TGTGCCAGCAGCTCGGGACTCGTAGGCAATCAGCCCCAGCATTTT. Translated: CASSSGLVGNQPQHF.